The 23 T cell receptor beta chains reported below all come from one sample, sequenced in a study of cytomegalovirus exposure and HLA in healthy donors. The PCR had 60 Vbeta and 13 Jbeta primers. TCRdb's copy holds only in-frame clones and misses some; the assay was immunoSEQ multiplex PCR. Of some 130,000 clones listed, roughly 82% are singletons. Sequences were obtained from PBMCs. Receptor source: a male donor in good health and CMV-seropositive.

This clone was seen a few times. The rearrangement uses TRBV5-6 and TRBJ1-6; 8 positions match TRBD1. The V and J ends lost 3 bases and 8 bases, in that order; junction bases with no gene match: 10. This CDR3 contains 16 residues. Germline CDR1 reads SGHDT; CDR2 reads YYEEEE. The CDR3, as DNA: TGTGCCAGCAGCTCGCTACGGACAGGGAGGGATTCACCCCTCCACTTT. Translation: CASSSLRTGRDSPLHF.

The chain uses TRBV4-1 and TRBJ2-1; 8 nucleotides agree with TRBD1. Germline V gene sequence: CDR1 MGHRA, CDR2 YSYEKL. With 0 bases clipped from V and 2 bases from J, the junction kept 6 bases outside the gene matches. This CDR3 is 17 amino acids long. The CDR3 DNA sequence: TGCGCCAGCAGCCAAGATCCGGCGACAGGGGCCTACAATGAGCAGTTCTTC. Amino acid sequence: CASSQDPATGAYNEQFF.

The chain carries TRBV30 and TRBJ1-6, with 12 bases that match TRBD1. This CDR3 has 15 amino acids. V was pared by 0 bases and J by 9 bases, with 3 bases of the junction left unmatched. CDR1 is GTSNPN, CDR2 SVGIG, per germline (reference sequence). The CDR3 region has the DNA TGTGCCTGGAGTGTACAGGGACAGGGGGCTTCACCCCTCCACTTT. The encoded protein is CAWSVQGQGASPLHF. Filled out from reference TRBV30 and TRBJ1-6, the complete variable domain reads SQTIHQWPATLVQPVGSPLSLECTVEGTSNPNLYWYRQAAGRGLQLLFYSVGIGQISSEVPQNLSASRPQDRQFILSSKKLLLSDSGFYLCAWSVQGQGASPLHFGNGTRLTVT.

V gene TRBV7-3 combines with J gene TRBJ2-7; D is perhaps TRBD2 (6 bases). The CDR3 is made up of 13 amino acids. The ends were cut back, 5 bases at V and 7 bases at J, with 15 bases in the middle. Germline V lookup: CDR1 SGHTA, CDR2 FQGTGA. Written as DNA, the CDR3 is TGTGCCAGCAGCCCCCGGGACTTCGGGGAGCAGTACTTC. As protein: CASSPRDFGEQYF. The complete variable domain, with remaining parts taken from reference TRBV7-3 and TRBJ2-7, reads GAGVSQTPSNKVTEKGKYVELRCDPISGHTALYWYRQSLGQGPEFLIYFQGTGAADDSGLPNDRFFAVRPEGSVSTLKIQRTERGDSAVYLCASSPRDFGEQYFGPGTRLTVT.

The chain links TRBV5-4 to TRBJ2-7; perhaps TRBD2 as D (6 bases). Trimming took 10 bases from V and 2 from J, leaving 19 bases between them. CDR3 length: 14 amino acids. Germline V gives CDR1 SGHNT, CDR2 YYREEE (reference sequence). CDR3 sequence: CAGSNPGLPYEQYF. The CDR3 DNA sequence: TGTGCCGGATCCAACCCGGGACTCCCCTACGAGCAGTACTTC. Complete variable domain (other parts from reference TRBV5-4 and TRBJ2-7): ETGVTQSPTHLIKTRGQQVTLRCSSQSGHNTVSWYQQALGQGPQFIFQYYREEENGRGNFPPRFSGLQFPNYSSELNVNALELDDSALYLCAGSNPGLPYEQYFGPGTRLTVT.

The chain couples TRBV9 to TRBJ2-1, with TRBD1 matching 9 bases. The CDR3 has 14 residues. V dropped 3 bases and J dropped 7; count of bases not matched to a gene: 5. Germline values: CDR1 SGDLS, CDR2 YYNGEE. The CDR3 nucleotides are TGTGCCAGCAGCGCTCGGGGGACAGGGAATGAGCAGTTCTTC. Translating gives CASSARGTGNEQFF. The variable domain in full, with the rest retrieved from reference TRBV9 and TRBJ2-1, is DSGVTQTPKHLITATGQRVTLRCSPRSGDLSVYWYQQSLDQGLQFLIQYYNGEERAKGNILERFSAQQFPDLHSELNLSSLELGDSALYFCASSARGTGNEQFFGPGTRLTVL.

This clone was counted between two and nine times. V gene TRBV7-8 combines with J gene TRBJ1-3; D might be TRBD1 (6 bases). The CDR3 contains 14 residues. The V gene lost 1 base and the J gene lost 2 bases, with 6 bases spanning the gap. Germline values: CDR1 SGHVS, CDR2 FQNEAQ. In DNA form, the CDR3 reads TGTGCCAGCAGCTTAGGGACAGCTGGAAACACCATATATTTT. Amino acid sequence: CASSLGTAGNTIYF.

The rearrangement uses TRBV6-6 and TRBJ1-2, with D maybe TRBD1 (6 bases). V shed 6 bases and J shed 8 bases, with 19 bases lying between them. The CDR3 spans 14 residues. In germline, CDR1 is MNHNY, CDR2 SVGAGI (reference sequence). CDR3 bases: TGTGCCAGCAGCCCGACAGGAGCCCGGGTAGGCTACACCTTC. Residues: CASSPTGARVGYTF.

The CDR3 protein is CASGPGDTGELFF. DNA of the CDR3: TGTGCTAGTGGTCCCGGTGACACCGGGGAGCTGTTTTTT. The chain carries TRBV12-5 and TRBJ2-2; D is uncertain. The germline CDR1 and CDR2 sequences are LGHNT and FRNRAP. The ends were cut back, 5 bases at V and 3 bases at J, with 7 bases in the middle. The CDR3 is 13 amino acids. The variable domain in full, with the rest retrieved from reference TRBV12-5 and TRBJ2-2, is DARVTQTPRHKVTEMGQEVTMRCQPILGHNTVFWYRQTMMQGLELLAYFRNRAPLDDSGMPKDRFSAEMPDATLATLKIQPSEPRDSAVYFCASGPGDTGELFFGEGSRLTVL.

In the case of this clone: Germline and junction disagree at one end, which may indicate a read error. The V and J genes are TRBV19 and TRBJ2-6; TRBD2 agrees at 8 bases. Germline lookup yields CDR1 LNHDA and CDR2 SQIVND (reference sequence). This CDR3 is built from 16 residues. The DNA of the CDR3 is TGTGCCAGTGGTAGGGCGGGGGGCTCTGGGGCCAACGGCCTGACTTTC. This translates into CASGRAGGSGANGLTF.

The rearrangement joins TRBV19 to TRBJ2-7; D remains ambiguous. Trimming took 5 bases from V and 3 from J, leaving 11 bases between them. The CDR3 spans 13 residues. Germline assignment: CDR1 LNHDA and CDR2 SQIVND (reference sequence). The CDR3 bases are TGTGCCAGTAGTCTGGCGGCCCGCTACGAGCAGTACTTC. Translating gives CASSLAARYEQYF.

This clone was counted once. V usage is TRBV7-8 and J usage is TRBJ2-3; TRBD2 agrees at 9 bases. The CDR3 spans 18 residues. V dropped 5 bases and J dropped 4; count of bases not matched to a gene: 16. The germline gives CDR1 SGHVS, CDR2 FQNEAQ. CDR3 coding DNA: TGTGCCAGCAGCCTCCGGGTAGCGGGAGTGGGGGGGGCAGATACGCAGTATTTT. Translation: CASSLRVAGVGGADTQYF.

Only a few counts were recorded for this clone. The chain links TRBV9 to TRBJ2-3, with D perhaps given as TRBD1 or TRBD2 (5 bases each). V gave up 4 bases and J gave up 5 bases, with 32 bases separating them. The CDR3 has 20 residues. CDR1 is SGDLS, CDR2 YYNGEE, per germline. The CDR3 DNA follows: TGTGCCAGCAGCTTAGGGGCCGGGCGGGCCAGCCGAACCGTAGGAGATACGCAGTATTTT. It translates to CASSLGAGRASRTVGDTQYF.

The V gene is TRBV20-1, the J gene TRBJ2-3; D is uncertain. The CDR3 has 10 amino acids. With 5 bases removed from V and 8 bases from J, the gap between germline ends came to 8 bases. Germline V lookup: CDR1 DFQATT, CDR2 SNEGSKA (reference sequence). Written as DNA, the CDR3 is TGCAGTGCTGGAGCAGTTACGCAGTATTTT. It specifies CSAGAVTQYF.

The genes are TRBV15 and TRBJ2-3, with 15 bases aligning to TRBD2. The germline V gene has CDR1 LNHNV and CDR2 YYDKDF (reference sequence). The CDR3 is 16 amino acids. The V segment lost 5 bases and the J segment 8 bases; nucleotides outside the gene matches: 8. The CDR3 sequence is CATSAPGTSGRITQYF. Written as DNA, the CDR3 is TGTGCCACCAGCGCGCCCGGGACTAGCGGGAGGATTACGCAGTATTTT.

This clone was observed once. The CDR3 DNA reads as TGTGCCTGGAGGACGCCTGGGGGAGGGGCCGAGCAGTACTTC. Translated, it gives CAWRTPGGGAEQYF. This sequence joins TRBV30 and TRBJ2-7; 7 positions match TRBD2. CDR3 length equals 14 residues. V dropped 3 bases and J dropped 6; count of bases not matched to a gene: 11. Germline V gene lookup returns CDR1 GTSNPN and CDR2 SVGIG (reference sequence).

The chain has TRBV10-3 and TRBJ1-1, with a tentative D call TRBD1 (6 bases). The CDR3 consists of 14 residues. Trimming stripped 6 bases from V and 5 bases from J, with 16 bases between. Germline V gene sequence: CDR1 ENHRY, CDR2 SYGVKD. The CDR3: CAIRVVRGGTEAFF. The CDR3 DNA sequence: TGTGCCATCAGGGTGGTCAGGGGTGGGACTGAAGCTTTCTTT.

The chain employs TRBV5-1 and TRBJ2-3; no clear D. This CDR3 comprises 17 residues. Germline CDR1 reads SGHRS; CDR2 reads YFSETQ. The V and J ends lost 4 bases and 1 base respectively, with 19 bases between them. CDR3 DNA sequence: TGCGCCAGCAGCCCAACACTTACTATCTACGGCACAGATACGCAGTATTTT. Protein sequence: CASSPTLTIYGTDTQYF.

This clone has only one observation. This rearrangement joins TRBV2 to TRBJ1-5; D unresolved. V lost 5 bases to trimming and J lost 1 base, with 9 bases between them. Germline V gene sequence: CDR1 SNHLY, CDR2 FYNNEI. CDR3 size: 14 residues. DNA of the CDR3: TGTGCCAGCAGTCAGGATGGAAGCAATCAGCCCCAGCATTTT. This sequence encodes CASSQDGSNQPQHF.

This sequence joins TRBV2 and TRBJ2-3; possible D gene TRBD1, 6 bases. The CDR3 runs to 13 residues. With 5 bases removed from V and 4 bases from J, the gap between germline ends came to 10 bases. Germline CDR1 is SNHLY and CDR2 is FYNNEI. The CDR3: CASSPRGADTQYF. The CDR3 DNA sequence: TGTGCCAGCAGTCCCAGGGGAGCAGATACGCAGTATTTT.

This clone appeared a single time. V gene TRBV4-1 combines with J gene TRBJ2-7; no clear D gene. Trimming took off 4 bases at V and 3 bases at J, with 10 bases between the two ends. Germline-derived CDR1 and CDR2 are MGHRA and YSYEKL. This CDR3 is built from 13 residues. CDR3 region: CASSLALNYEQYF. CDR3 nucleotide sequence: TGCGCCAGCAGCCTCGCGCTGAACTACGAGCAGTACTTC.

The CDR3: CASSAGTSGGTDTQYF. The DNA of the CDR3 is TGTGCCAGCAGCGCCGGGACTAGCGGCGGCACAGATACGCAGTATTTT. V usage is TRBV2 and J usage is TRBJ2-3; the match to TRBD2 covers 11 bases. Germline loops: CDR1 SNHLY, CDR2 FYNNEI. This CDR3 spans 16 amino acids. J lost 1 base, V lost 6 bases, and 6 bases had no gene match.

The chain recombines TRBV18 with TRBJ2-7, with 7 bases identical to TRBD2. The CDR3 contains 14 residues. From germline, CDR1 is KGHSH and CDR2 LQKENI. Germline trimming cut 3 bases from V and 2 bases from J; bases unmatched to any gene: 4. Here the CDR3 reads CASSPRGDPYEQYF. For the CDR3, the DNA is TGTGCCAGCTCACCTCGGGGGGACCCCTACGAGCAGTACTTC.